A selection of T cell receptor beta chains follows, all from one sample in a study of blood T cell repertoires in COVID-19. This table comes from immunoSEQ multiplex PCR, and its TCRdb copy is limited to in-frame clones, with some not included. Counted here are about 290,000 clones, nearly 90% occurring once; the ten biggest clones make up 11%. The sample consisted of peripheral blood. Receptors were obtained from a woman aged 25-40 years with COVID-19, enrolled during active disease. Each CDR3 is given with its conserved first and last residue. D genes are given only for firm matches. Some rows mark clone size as missing; the rest say once, few, many or name a class of expanded clone.

d_gene,v_gene,abundance,j_gene,CDR3aa,CDR3nt
TRBD1,TRBV6-5,-,TRBJ1-5,CASSFTGGSNQPQHF,TGTGCCAGCAGTTTCACAGGGGGTAGTAATCAGCCCCAGCATTTT
-,TRBV6-5,-,TRBJ1-2,CASSSGAITNYGYTF,TGTGCCAGCAGTTCAGGGGCGATTACTAACTATGGCTACACCTTC
-,TRBV5-1,-,TRBJ2-3,CASSFGSGGTDTQYF,TGCGCCAGCAGCTTCGGATCCGGGGGCACAGATACGCAGTATTTT
-,TRBV4-1,-,TRBJ1-2,CASSQDQQGWYGYTF,TGCGCCAGCAGCCAAGATCAACAGGGTTGGTATGGCTACACCTTC
-,TRBV6-5,few,TRBJ2-7,CASSPGYYEQYF,TGTGCCAGCAGTCCAGGGTACTACGAGCAGTACTTC
-,TRBV7-9,-,TRBJ1-2,CASTDIVVSTSNYGYTF,TGTGCCAGCACAGACATCGTTGTATCAACGAGTAACTATGGCTACACCTTC
-,TRBV27,-,TRBJ2-5,CASRVAETQYF,TGTGCCAGCAGGGTAGCAGAGACCCAGTACTTC
TRBD1,TRBV30,-,TRBJ1-1,CAWDERTGLTEAFF,TGTGCCTGGGACGAAAGGACAGGGTTAACTGAAGCTTTCTTT
-,TRBV29-1,-,TRBJ1-2,CSVDKGDGYTF,TGCAGCGTTGATAAGGGGGATGGCTACACCTTC
-,TRBV19,-,TRBJ1-4,CARTLQGGRGEKLFF,TGTGCCAGAACACTACAGGGCGGCCGGGGTGAAAAACTGTTTTTT
TRBD1,TRBV10-1,-,TRBJ2-1,CASSDPGTDNEQFF,TGCGCCAGCAGTGACCCTGGGACAGACAATGAGCAGTTCTTC
-,TRBV11-2,-,TRBJ1-1,CASSTRRLVEAFF,TGTGCCAGCAGCACTAGGAGGTTGGTTGAAGCTTTCTTT
-,TRBV18,-,TRBJ1-6,CASSPFDPGTNSPLHF,TGTGCCAGCTCACCATTCGACCCGGGAACGAATTCACCCCTCCACTTT
-,TRBV9,once,TRBJ1-3,CASSVSTGPSNTIYF,TGTGCCAGCAGCGTGTCCACAGGGCCCTCAAACACCATATATTTT
TRBD2,TRBV3-1/TRBV3-2,-,TRBJ2-2,CASSRTRNTGELFF,TGTGCCAGCAGCCGGACTAGGAACACCGGGGAGCTGTTTTTT
-,TRBV14,-,TRBJ2-7,CASSAGQGTTYEQYF,TGTGCCAGCAGCGCCGGGCAGGGGACAACCTACGAGCAGTACTTC
-,TRBV7-2,-,TRBJ1-3,CASSLTAGNTIYF,TGTGCCAGCAGCTTAACGGCTGGAAACACCATATATTTT
-,TRBV4-1,-,TRBJ1-5,CASSQAIAEPQHF,TGCGCCAGCAGCCAAGCGATTGCGGAGCCCCAGCATTTT
-,TRBV5-6,-,TRBJ1-1,CASSLVWGRRNTEAFF,TGTGCCAGCAGCTTGGTCTGGGGCAGGAGGAACACTGAAGCTTTCTTT